The 27 T cell receptor beta chains below all came from one sample that was sequenced in a study of response to subunit inactivated influenza vaccine. TCRdb analysed the RT-PCR reads with MiXCR anew, one entry per CDR3 protein. The sample has about 520,000 distinct CDR3 sequences, around 25% seen once. This specimen was CD4+ T cells sorted from PBMCs, taken 4 to 6 days after vaccination. These receptors were taken from a man over 45 who received an inactivated influenza vaccine.

The rearrangement links TRBV5-1 to TRBJ2-5, with D possibly TRBD1 on 6 matching bases. The CDR3 sequence is 16 residues long. V dropped 4 bases and J dropped 4 bases, with 20 bases sitting between them. The germline CDR1 and CDR2 sequences are SGHRS and YFSETQ. The CDR3, as DNA: TGCGCCAGCAGCACCATGACAGGAACATCAGGAGAGACCCAGTACTTC. Amino acid sequence: CASSTMTGTSGETQYF.

This rearrangement joins TRBV4-2 to TRBJ2-5, with D maybe TRBD2 (5 bases). The CDR3 has 14 amino acids. CDR1 and CDR2 from the germline V gene are LGHNA and YNFKEQ. Trimming took 3 bases from V and 2 from J, leaving 10 bases between them. In DNA, the CDR3 is TGTGCCAGCAGCCACCGGACGGGACAAGAGACCCAGTACTTC. Amino acids: CASSHRTGQETQYF.

This sequence joins TRBV4-2 and TRBJ2-3; 7 bases agree with TRBD2. The CDR3 consists of 17 residues. Germline V CDR1 and CDR2: LGHNA, YNFKEQ. With V trimmed by 0 bases and J by 2 bases, 8 bases remained unmatched. CDR3 DNA sequence: TGTGCCAGCAGCCAAGATCCCCCGACTAGCTACACAGATACGCAGTATTTT. This codes for CASSQDPPTSYTDTQYF.

The CDR3 sequence is CASSLQGAAGELFF. The CDR3, as DNA: TGTGCCAGCAGTTTGCAGGGGGCGGCCGGGGAGCTGTTTTTT. The chain joins TRBV12-3 or TRBV12-4 to TRBJ2-2; 8 bases map to TRBD1. V trimming: 3 bases; J trimming: 6 bases; junction bases outside the gene matches: 3. The CDR3 runs to 14 residues.

This clonotype occurred a few times. This chain connects TRBV3-1 to TRBJ2-5; 7 nucleotides align to TRBD2. The germline V gene has CDR1 LGHDT and CDR2 YNNKEL (reference sequence). V shed 4 bases and J 7 bases; nucleotides not matched to a gene: 6. This CDR3 spans 13 amino acids. The chain's CDR3 is CASSLRTRATQYF. The CDR3 DNA reads as TGTGCCAGCAGCCTCAGGACTAGGGCGACCCAGTACTTC.

In its sample, this clonotype was seen a few times. V is TRBV4-3 and J is TRBJ2-1; 7 nucleotides line up with TRBD2. There are 18 residues in the CDR3. Germline loops: CDR1 LGHNA, CDR2 YSLEER. Trimming removed 1 base from V and 2 bases from J; junction bases left unmatched: 11. CDR3 amino acids: CASSQAWGRAYPYNEQFF. CDR3 DNA sequence: TGCGCCAGCAGCCAAGCTTGGGGGAGGGCCTACCCCTACAATGAGCAGTTCTTC.

This clonotype was recorded a few times. The chain uses TRBV2 and TRBJ2-1; no firm D call. The CDR3 contains 14 residues. The ends were cut back, 7 bases at V and 5 bases at J, with 15 bases in the middle. Germline lookup yields CDR1 SNHLY and CDR2 FYNNEI. This CDR3 is CASMFTSWDNEQFF. CDR3 sequence (DNA): TGTGCCAGCATGTTCACCTCATGGGACAATGAGCAGTTCTTC.

A few counts support this clonotype. The chain couples TRBV12-3 or TRBV12-4 to TRBJ1-3, with TRBD1 as a possible D gene (6 bases). CDR3 length equals 15 residues. The V gene lost 6 bases and the J gene lost 4 bases, with 16 bases spanning the gap. The CDR3 coding sequence is TGTGCCAGCAGGAGAGACGGGACACCGGGAAACACCATATATTTT. Its protein product is CASRRDGTPGNTIYF.

The chain's CDR3 is CASSLSWHSDTQYF. The DNA of the CDR3 is TGTGCCAGCAGTCTAAGCTGGCACTCAGATACGCAGTATTTT. V and J are TRBV12-3 or TRBV12-4 and TRBJ2-3; D is undetermined. The CDR3 sequence is 14 residues long. The V end lost 5 bases, the J end lost 4 bases, and 13 bases lay between the germline ends.

This rearrangement joins TRBV7-2 to TRBJ2-1; D is possibly TRBD2 (6 bases). Trimming pared 0 bases from V and 0 bases from J, leaving 9 bases between. This CDR3 has 16 residues. In germline, CDR1 is SGHTA, CDR2 FQGNSA. The CDR3 is CASSLASGLSYNEQFF. Written as DNA, the CDR3 is TGTGCCAGCAGCTTAGCTAGCGGCCTCTCCTACAATGAGCAGTTCTTC.

The gene calls are TRBV12-3 or TRBV12-4 and TRBJ2-1; 9 bases fit TRBD2. J lost 15 bases, V lost 2 bases, and 2 bases had no gene match. The CDR3 is 11 amino acids. The CDR3 DNA is TGTGCCAGCAGTTTAAGCGGGGGGTTGTTCTTC. The encoded protein is CASSLSGGLFF.

V gene TRBV20-1 combines with J gene TRBJ1-1; D is uncertain. This CDR3 is 14 amino acids long. The germline CDR1 and CDR2 sequences are DFQATT and SNEGSKA (reference sequence). The germline V and J ends were trimmed by 1 base and 0 bases, with 9 bases remaining between them. CDR3 region: CSARAGSMNTEAFF. The CDR3 DNA sequence: TGCAGTGCTAGAGCGGGCAGCATGAACACTGAAGCTTTCTTT.

This clonotype was counted only a few times. The gene calls are TRBV7-2 and TRBJ2-3; D might be TRBD2 (6 bases). CDR1 and CDR2 from the germline V gene are SGHTA and FQGNSA. This CDR3 comprises 17 residues. Trimming removed 3 bases at V and 3 bases at J, with 19 bases between. As DNA, the CDR3 is TGTGCCAGCAGCTTTTTCCCCCGCGGGACCCTTACAGATACGCAGTATTTT. It codes for CASSFFPRGTLTDTQYF.

This clonotype has a handful of counts. J is TRBJ2-3 and V is TRBV15; D is possibly TRBD1 or TRBD2 (5 bases each). V dropped 0 bases and J dropped 4 bases, with 8 bases sitting between them. The CDR3 extends over 14 amino acids. From germline, CDR1 is LNHNV and CDR2 YYDKDF (reference sequence). DNA for the CDR3: TGTGCCACCAGCAGAGATAGAGGGGCAGATACGCAGTATTTT. Protein sequence: CATSRDRGADTQYF.

The chain has TRBV7-8 and TRBJ2-6, with D possibly matching TRBD1 (6 bases). Germline CDR1 reads SGHVS; CDR2 reads FQNEAQ. Trimming left V 5 bases short and J 0 bases short, with 14 bases between. This CDR3 contains 17 residues. CDR3 protein: CASSPVGTNSGANVLTF. CDR3 DNA: TGTGCCAGCAGCCCTGTCGGGACAAACTCTGGGGCCAACGTCCTGACTTTC.

The rearrangement links TRBV7-6 to TRBJ2-7; 7 bases are shared with TRBD1. The CDR3 has 16 amino acids. In germline, CDR1 is SGHVS, CDR2 FNYEAQ. Germline trimming cut 2 bases from V and 4 bases from J; bases unmatched to any gene: 11. Here the CDR3 reads CASSLYSTGLNYEQYF. The DNA of the CDR3 is TGTGCCAGCAGCTTATACTCGACAGGGCTGAATTACGAGCAGTACTTC.

The chain is built from TRBV7-2 and TRBJ1-6; D is possibly TRBD1 (5 bases). V shed 1 base and J shed 6 bases, with 10 bases lying between them. CDR1 and CDR2 (germline): SGHTA, FQGNSA. This CDR3 has 15 amino acids. The CDR3 nucleotides are TGTGCCAGCAGCTTAGTGGAGGGGACTAATTCACCCCTCCACTTT. It encodes CASSLVEGTNSPLHF.

The chain recombines TRBV29-1 with TRBJ2-3; D perhaps matches TRBD2 (6 bases). The CDR3 has 13 amino acids. The V end lost 5 bases, the J end lost 0 bases, and 9 bases lay between the germline ends. Germline CDR1 SQVTM, CDR2 ANQGSEA. The CDR3: CSVRGTSTDTQYF. The CDR3 DNA reads TGCAGCGTTCGAGGGACTAGCACAGATACGCAGTATTTT.

This clonotype was seen only a few times. The chain has TRBV20-1 and TRBJ2-2, with TRBD1 matching over 8 bases. The junction had 14 bases not matched to a gene; V was cut back by 3 bases and J by 2 bases. The CDR3 loop spans 18 amino acids. The germline CDR1 and CDR2 sequences are DFQATT and SNEGSKA (reference sequence). The CDR3 DNA follows: TGCAGTGCTAGCGGCTACAGGGGGGCAGAATACAACACCGGGGAGCTGTTTTTT. Translation: CSASGYRGAEYNTGELFF.

The count of this clonotype is one. This chain connects TRBV4-3 to TRBJ2-3, with 7 bases matching TRBD2. Germline loops: CDR1 LGHNA, CDR2 YSLEER. The CDR3 loop spans 17 amino acids. J gave up 0 bases and V 0 bases, and 6 bases lay outside the gene matches. This CDR3 is CASSQDILRGSTDTQYF. The DNA for the CDR3 is TGCGCCAGCAGCCAAGATATATTGCGGGGGAGCACAGATACGCAGTATTTT.

The V call is TRBV7-3, the J call TRBJ2-2; D remains ambiguous. Trimming stripped 5 bases from V and 1 base from J, with 8 bases between. This CDR3 has 14 residues. Germline loops: CDR1 SGHTA, CDR2 FQGTGA. In DNA, the CDR3 is TGTGCCAGCAGCCAGACCCTGAACACCGGGGAGCTGTTTTTT. This translates into CASSQTLNTGELFF.

The chain has TRBV3-1 and TRBJ2-1; D possibly corresponds to TRBD1 (6 bases). V shed 3 bases and J shed 6 bases, with 12 bases lying between them. From germline, CDR1 is LGHDT and CDR2 YNNKEL (reference sequence). The CDR3 covers 14 residues. CDR3 DNA: TGTGCCAGCAGCCAGTCCGTACAGGGCAATGAGCAGTTCTTC. It translates to CASSQSVQGNEQFF.

The V call is TRBV20-1, the J call TRBJ2-7; TRBD2 might be the D (6 bases). This CDR3 is built from 13 residues. The V gene lost 3 bases and the J gene lost 0 bases, with 9 bases spanning the gap. Germline assignment: CDR1 DFQATT and CDR2 SNEGSKA (reference sequence). CDR3 protein: CSASIGSSYEQYF. CDR3 nucleotides: TGCAGTGCTAGTATCGGGAGCTCCTACGAGCAGTACTTC.

This clonotype came up many times. V and J are TRBV29-1 and TRBJ2-5; D is perhaps TRBD2 (7 bases). V shed 7 bases and J shed 10 bases, with 25 bases lying between them. The CDR3 is 14 amino acids. Germline V gene lookup returns CDR1 SQVTM and CDR2 ANQGSEA. In nucleotides, the CDR3 is TGCAGCGCCGAAGGGGTTTTCGGGGGGCGTAGCCAGTACTTC. Residues: CSAEGVFGGRSQYF.

This clonotype appeared a few times. This rearrangement joins TRBV30 to TRBJ2-7; 7 positions match TRBD1. Germline V lookup: CDR1 GTSNPN, CDR2 SVGIG (reference sequence). The V gene end was trimmed by 6 bases and the J gene end by 5 bases; junction bases not matched to a gene: 10. The CDR3 extends over 13 amino acids. The CDR3 is CACGTGVYDEQYF. CDR3 bases: TGTGCCTGTGGAACAGGGGTCTACGACGAGCAGTACTTC. Combining the CDR3 with reference TRBV30 and TRBJ2-7 gives the whole variable domain SQTIHQWPATLVQPVGSPLSLECTVEGTSNPNLYWYRQAAGRGLQLLFYSVGIGQISSEVPQNLSASRPQDRQFILSSKKLLLSDSGFYLCACGTGVYDEQYFGPGTRLTVT.

This clonotype was observed at least ten times. The J gene is TRBJ1-5, the V gene TRBV12-3 or TRBV12-4; D is unresolved. The CDR3 length is 13 residues. V was pared by 3 bases and J by 4 bases, with 7 bases between. CDR3 coding DNA: TGTGCCAGCAGTTTGGCGGGAAATCAGCCCCAGCATTTT. Its protein is CASSLAGNQPQHF.

This clonotype showed up just a few times. The J gene is TRBJ2-7, the V gene TRBV7-9; D perhaps matches TRBD1 (5 bases). Trimming left V 0 bases short and J 2 bases short, with 11 bases between. Germline loops: CDR1 SEHNR, CDR2 FQNEAQ (reference sequence). This CDR3 region has 15 residues. The CDR3 sequence: CASSLALDRTYEQYF. CDR3 nucleotide sequence: TGTGCCAGCAGCTTAGCGCTAGACAGAACCTACGAGCAGTACTTC. Looking up the rest from reference TRBV7-9 and TRBJ2-7 gives the full variable domain: DTGVSQNPRHKITKRGQNVTFRCDPISEHNRLYWYRQTLGQGPEFLTYFQNEAQLEKSRLLSDRFSAERPKGSFSTLEIQRTEQGDSAMYLCASSLALDRTYEQYFGPGTRLTVT.